This TCR beta chain comes out of a study of cytomegalovirus exposure and HLA in healthy donors. Trimming removed 1 base from V and 6 bases from J, with 19 bases in between. The CDR3 sequence is 18 residues long. CDR1 and CDR2 from the germline V gene are MGHRA and YSYEKL. The PCR was carried out with 60 Vbeta primers and 13 Jbeta primers. Here immunoSEQ multiplex PCR was the method, and the copy in TCRdb shows in-frame clones only, minus some. The table records around 110,000 clones, more than 70% of them present only once. The chain recombines TRBV4-1 with TRBJ1-6; D is possibly TRBD1 (5 bases). The receptor was isolated from a man aged 40-49 years in good health and CMV-seronegative. Sequencing was carried out using PBMCs. CDR3 sequence: CASSQGTLGGVGNSPLHF. The CDR3 DNA follows: TGCGCCAGCAGCCAAGGAACGTTAGGAGGGGTGGGTAATTCACCCCTCCACTTT.